Described below is a single T cell receptor beta chain sequence and its context. Its target is not known. This sample stems from a study of beta chain features in type 1 diabetes. The CDR3 has 14 residues. Germline V gene sequence: CDR1 SGHTS, CDR2 YDEGEE. Trimming cost V 2 bases and J 6 bases; bases outside gene matches: 5. Sequenced material consisted of expressed TCRB transcripts (all of the isolated RNA was reverse transcribed). Regulatory, naive and central memory T cell samples averaged around 3.6 million reads. The method was immunoSEQ multiplex PCR; TCRdb's version includes in-frame clones alone and lacks a portion of them. The profile shows about 650,000 clones, 9.5% to 15% of them singletons. Cell sorting via CD45RO/CCR7/CD25/CD127/CD95/CD27 was performed to obtain CD4+ naive, central memory, regulatory and stem cell-like memory cells. Findings and caveats of the study: Shortening that was moderate but significant affected the TCRB CDR3s of Type 1 diabetes patients in all four CD4+ subsets. Patients' naive, central memory and regulatory TCRB repertoires appeared more alike than those of healthy donors.

This sequence originates from a man aged 30 to 45 with type 1 diabetes. V gene TRBV5-8 combines with J gene TRBJ2-3, with 8 nucleotides matching TRBD2. The sample consisted of naive CD4+ T cells from blood. The CDR3 protein is CASSLAGARDTQYF. The CDR3 coding sequence is TGTGCCAGCAGCTTAGCGGGGGCGAGGGATACGCAGTATTTT.